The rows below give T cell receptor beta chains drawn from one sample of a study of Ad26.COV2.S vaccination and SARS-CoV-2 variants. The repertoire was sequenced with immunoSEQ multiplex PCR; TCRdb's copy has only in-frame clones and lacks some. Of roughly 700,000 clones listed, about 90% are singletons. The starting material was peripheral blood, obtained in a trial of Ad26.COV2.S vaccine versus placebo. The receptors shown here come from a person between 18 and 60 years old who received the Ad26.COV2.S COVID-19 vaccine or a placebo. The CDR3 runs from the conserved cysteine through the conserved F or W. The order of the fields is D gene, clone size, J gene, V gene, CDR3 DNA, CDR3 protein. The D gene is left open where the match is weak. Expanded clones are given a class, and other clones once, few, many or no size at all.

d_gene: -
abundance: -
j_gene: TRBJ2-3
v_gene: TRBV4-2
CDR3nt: TGTGCCAGCAGCCAAGGAACAGGGCCAATCACAGATACGCAGTATTTT
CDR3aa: CASSQGTGPITDTQYF

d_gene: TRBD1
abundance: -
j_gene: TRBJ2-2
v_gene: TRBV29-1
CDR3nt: TGCAGCGTCGGGGGGACAGGGAGGTTCGGGGAGCTGTTTTTT
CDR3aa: CSVGGTGRFGELFF

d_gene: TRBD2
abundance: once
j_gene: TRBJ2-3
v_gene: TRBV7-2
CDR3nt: TGTGCCAGCAGCACCCAGCGGGGGGGTACTCGCCGCACAGATACGCAGTATTTT
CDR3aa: CASSTQRGGTRRTDTQYF

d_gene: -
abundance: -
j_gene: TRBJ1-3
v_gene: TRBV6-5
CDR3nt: TGTGCCAGCAGTTACAGAGAGAGACACACCATATATTTT
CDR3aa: CASSYRERHTIYF

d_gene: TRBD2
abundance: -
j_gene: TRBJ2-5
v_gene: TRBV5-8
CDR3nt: TGTGCCAGCACCCTGGGGGCGCGGGAGGGGGAGACCCAGTACTTC
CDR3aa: CASTLGAREGETQYF

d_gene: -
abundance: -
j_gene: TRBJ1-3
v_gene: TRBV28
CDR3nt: TGTGCCAGCAGTCTCCCAAGCTCTGGAAACACCATATATTTT
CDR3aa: CASSLPSSGNTIYF

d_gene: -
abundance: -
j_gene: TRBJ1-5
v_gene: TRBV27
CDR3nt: TGTGCCAGCAAACTCCCTGGCAGAAATCAGCCCCAGCATTTT
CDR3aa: CASKLPGRNQPQHF

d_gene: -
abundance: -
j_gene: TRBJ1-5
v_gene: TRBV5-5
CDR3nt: TGTGCCAGCAGCTTGGAGTGGGGACAGCCCCAGCATTTT
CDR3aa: CASSLEWGQPQHF

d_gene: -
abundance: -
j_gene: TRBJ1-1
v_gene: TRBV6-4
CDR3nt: TGTGCCAGCAGAGCGACGGTGAACACTGAAGCTTTCTTT
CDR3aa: CASRATVNTEAFF

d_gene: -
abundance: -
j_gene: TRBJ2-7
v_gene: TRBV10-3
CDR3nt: TGTGCCATCAGTGAAGTTACCTACGAGCAGTACTTC
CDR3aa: CAISEVTYEQYF

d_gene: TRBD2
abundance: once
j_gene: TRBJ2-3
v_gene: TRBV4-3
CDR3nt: TGCGCCAGCAGCCAAGGGACTAGCGGGGGGTCGGATACGCAGTATTTT
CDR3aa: CASSQGTSGGSDTQYF

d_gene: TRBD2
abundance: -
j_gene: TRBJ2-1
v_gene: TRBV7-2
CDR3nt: TGTGCCAGCAGCTTATTTCGCGGGGGGGCCGGAGGGAATGAGCAGTTCTTC
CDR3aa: CASSLFRGGAGGNEQFF

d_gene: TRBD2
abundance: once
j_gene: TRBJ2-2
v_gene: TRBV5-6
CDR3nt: TGTGCCAGCAGCGGGACTAGCGGGAGGCCCGGGGAGCTGTTTTTT
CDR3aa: CASSGTSGRPGELFF

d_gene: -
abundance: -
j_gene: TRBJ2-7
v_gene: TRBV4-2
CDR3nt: TGTGCCAGCAGCCAAGAAAGGGCGACAGAAAAAAACTACGAGCAGTACTTC
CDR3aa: CASSQERATEKNYEQYF

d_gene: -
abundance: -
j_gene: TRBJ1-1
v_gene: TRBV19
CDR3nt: TGTGCCAGTAGTCTCGGGGGGGGATCAAGAACTGAAGCTTTCTTT
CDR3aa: CASSLGGGSRTEAFF

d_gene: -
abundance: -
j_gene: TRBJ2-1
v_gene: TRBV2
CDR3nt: TGTGCCAGCAAAACTAGGGGGGGCTACAATGAGCAGTTCTTC
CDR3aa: CASKTRGGYNEQFF

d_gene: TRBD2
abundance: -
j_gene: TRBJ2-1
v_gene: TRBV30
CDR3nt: TGTGCCTGGAAGACTAGCGGGACTTACAATGAGCAGTTCTTC
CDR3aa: CAWKTSGTYNEQFF

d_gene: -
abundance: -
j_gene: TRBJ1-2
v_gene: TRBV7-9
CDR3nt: TGTGCCAGCAGCTTAGCGTTGACAGTTGCACCTACCTTC
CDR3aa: CASSLALTVAPTF

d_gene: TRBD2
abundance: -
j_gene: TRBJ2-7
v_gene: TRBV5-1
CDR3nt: TGCGCCAGCAGCTTGGCAGCGGGGGACTACGAGCAGTACTTC
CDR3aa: CASSLAAGDYEQYF

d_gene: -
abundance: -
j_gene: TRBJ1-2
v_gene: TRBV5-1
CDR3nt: TGCGCCAGCAGCCAGGACGGAAACTATGGCTACACCTTC
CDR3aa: CASSQDGNYGYTF

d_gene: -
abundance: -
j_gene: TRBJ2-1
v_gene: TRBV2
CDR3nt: TGTGCCAGCAGGCCACGGGGGAGCTCCTACAATGAGCAGTTCTTC
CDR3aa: CASRPRGSSYNEQFF

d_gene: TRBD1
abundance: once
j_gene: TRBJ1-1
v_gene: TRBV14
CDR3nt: TGTGCCAGCAGCGAAGTGAGGGGGCTGAACACTGAAGCTTTCTTT
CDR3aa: CASSEVRGLNTEAFF

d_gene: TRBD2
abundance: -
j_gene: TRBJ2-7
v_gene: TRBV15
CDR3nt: TGTGCCACCAGCAAGCGTAGCGGGTCCACCTGGGAGCAGTACTTC
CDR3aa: CATSKRSGSTWEQYF

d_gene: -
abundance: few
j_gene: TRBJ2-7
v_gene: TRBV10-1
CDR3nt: TGCGCCAGCAGTGAGATTGGGGGCTACGAGCAGTACTTC
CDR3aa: CASSEIGGYEQYF

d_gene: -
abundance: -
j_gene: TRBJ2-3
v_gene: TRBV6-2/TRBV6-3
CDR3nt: TGTGCCAGCACCCCTGGGCAGGGCCTCACAGATACGCAGTATTTT
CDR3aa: CASTPGQGLTDTQYF

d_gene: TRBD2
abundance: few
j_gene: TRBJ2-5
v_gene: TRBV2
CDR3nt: TGTGCCAGCAGTGATGCACAGAGCGGGAGTTCAGAGACCCAGTACTTC
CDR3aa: CASSDAQSGSSETQYF

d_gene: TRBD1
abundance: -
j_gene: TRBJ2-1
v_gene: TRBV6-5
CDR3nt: TGTGCCAGCACACACAGGGGCTACAATGAGCAGTTCTTC
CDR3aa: CASTHRGYNEQFF

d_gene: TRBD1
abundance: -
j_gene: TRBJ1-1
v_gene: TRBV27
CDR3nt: TGTGCCAGCAGTTCGCCGACAGGGAGGAACACTGAAGCTTTCTTT
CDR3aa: CASSSPTGRNTEAFF

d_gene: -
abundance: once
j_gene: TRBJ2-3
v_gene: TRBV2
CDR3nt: TGTGCCAGCACCCGGTCAGATACGCAGTATTTT
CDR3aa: CASTRSDTQYF

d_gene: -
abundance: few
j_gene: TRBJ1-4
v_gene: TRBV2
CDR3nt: TGTGCCAGCAGTGCGGGACGGAATGAAAAACTGTTTTTT
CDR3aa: CASSAGRNEKLFF

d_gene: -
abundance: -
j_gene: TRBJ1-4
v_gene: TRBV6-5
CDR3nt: TGTGCCAGCAGAGACAGGCGGCGTTCGGAAAAACTGTTTTTT
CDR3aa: CASRDRRRSEKLFF

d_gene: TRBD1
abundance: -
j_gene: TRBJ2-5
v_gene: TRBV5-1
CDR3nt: TGCGCCAGCAGCACGGGACAGCAAGAGACCCAGTACTTC
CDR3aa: CASSTGQQETQYF

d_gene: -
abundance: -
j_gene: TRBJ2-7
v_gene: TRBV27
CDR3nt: TGTGCCAGCAGTCTCGACTCCCGCGAGCAGTACTTC
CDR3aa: CASSLDSREQYF

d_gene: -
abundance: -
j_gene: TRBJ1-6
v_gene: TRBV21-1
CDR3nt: TGTGCCAGCAGCAACAAAGTTGGGAGTAATTCACCCCTCCACTTT
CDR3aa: CASSNKVGSNSPLHF

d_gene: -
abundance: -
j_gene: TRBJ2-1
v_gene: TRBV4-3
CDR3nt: TGCGCCAGCAGCCAAGAGGGAATTAGGGACAATGAGCAGTTCTTC
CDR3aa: CASSQEGIRDNEQFF

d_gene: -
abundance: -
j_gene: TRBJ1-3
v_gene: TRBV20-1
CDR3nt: TGCAGTGCTAGAGTTGGAAACACCATATATTTT
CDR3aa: CSARVGNTIYF

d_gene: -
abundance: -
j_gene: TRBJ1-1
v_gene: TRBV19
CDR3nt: TGTGCCAGTAGTATAGATCGTTGGACTGAAGCTTTCTTT
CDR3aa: CASSIDRWTEAFF

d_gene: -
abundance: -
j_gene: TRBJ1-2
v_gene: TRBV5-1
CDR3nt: TGCGCCAGCAGCTTAGCTGGGGTCGACTATGGCTACACCTTC
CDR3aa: CASSLAGVDYGYTF

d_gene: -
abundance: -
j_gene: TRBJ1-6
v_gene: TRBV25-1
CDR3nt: TGTGCCAGCAGTGAACAGGGCCGCAATTCACCCCTCCACTTT
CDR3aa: CASSEQGRNSPLHF

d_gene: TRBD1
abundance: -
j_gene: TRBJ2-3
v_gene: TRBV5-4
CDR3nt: TGTGCCAGCAGCTTGGGGACAGGACGAGATACGCAGTATTTT
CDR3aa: CASSLGTGRDTQYF

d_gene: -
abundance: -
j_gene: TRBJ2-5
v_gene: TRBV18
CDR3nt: TGTGCCAGCTCACCACCGGCGGGATGGTCCCGCCAAGAGACCCAGTACTTC
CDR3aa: CASSPPAGWSRQETQYF

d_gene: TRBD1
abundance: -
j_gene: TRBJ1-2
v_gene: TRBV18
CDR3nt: TGTGCCAGCTCACCCGGACAGGGGGCGAGTGGCTATGGCTACACCTTC
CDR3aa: CASSPGQGASGYGYTF

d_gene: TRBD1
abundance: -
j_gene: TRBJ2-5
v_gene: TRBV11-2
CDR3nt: TGTGCCAGCAGGCTCCATCCGGGACAGTGGGAGACCCAGTACTTC
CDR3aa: CASRLHPGQWETQYF

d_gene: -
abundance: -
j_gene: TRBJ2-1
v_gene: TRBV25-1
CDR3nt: TGTGCCAGCAGTGATGCGACTAGAACCTACAATGAGCAGTTCTTC
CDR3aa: CASSDATRTYNEQFF

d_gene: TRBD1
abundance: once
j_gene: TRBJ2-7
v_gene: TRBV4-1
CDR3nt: TGCGCCAGCAGCCAATACCTAGGACAGGGGGTCTCCTACGAGCAGTACTTC
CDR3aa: CASSQYLGQGVSYEQYF

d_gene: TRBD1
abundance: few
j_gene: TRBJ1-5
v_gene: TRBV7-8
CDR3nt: TGTGCCAGCAGCTTCCAAACGGGACAGGGCAATCAGCCCCAGCATTTT
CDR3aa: CASSFQTGQGNQPQHF

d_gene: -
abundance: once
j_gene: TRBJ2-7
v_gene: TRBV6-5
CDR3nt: TGTGCCAGCAGTCGCGTTCGAGAGTACGAGCAGTACTTC
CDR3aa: CASSRVREYEQYF

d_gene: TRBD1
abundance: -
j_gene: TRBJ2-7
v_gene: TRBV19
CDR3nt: TGTGCCAGCAAAACTCAAGGGGGCGCAGGGTCCTACGAGCAGTACTTC
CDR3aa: CASKTQGGAGSYEQYF

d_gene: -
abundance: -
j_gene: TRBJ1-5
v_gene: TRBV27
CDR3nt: TGTGCCAGCAGTTTAAGGGGTGGGACACGCCAGAACAATCAGCCCCAGCATTTT
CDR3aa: CASSLRGGTRQNNQPQHF

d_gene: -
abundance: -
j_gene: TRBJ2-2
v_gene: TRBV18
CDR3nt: TGTGCCAGCTCACCACCATCGAGGCACACCGGGGAGCTGTTTTTT
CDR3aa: CASSPPSRHTGELFF

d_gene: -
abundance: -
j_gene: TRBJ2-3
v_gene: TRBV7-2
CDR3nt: TGTGCCAGCAGCTTAGATTGGGACGATAGCACAGATACGCAGTATTTT
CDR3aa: CASSLDWDDSTDTQYF

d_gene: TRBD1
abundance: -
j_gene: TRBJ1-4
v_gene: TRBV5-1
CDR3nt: TGCGCCAGCAGCTTGGGACAGGGCGGTCGGAATGAAAAACTGTTTTTT
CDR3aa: CASSLGQGGRNEKLFF

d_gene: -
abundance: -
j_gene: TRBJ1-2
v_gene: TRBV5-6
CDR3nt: TGTGCCAGCAGCTTGGTATCGGCCTATGGCTACACCTTC
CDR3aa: CASSLVSAYGYTF

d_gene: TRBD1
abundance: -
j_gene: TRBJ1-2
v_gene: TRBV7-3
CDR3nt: TGTGCCAGCAGCTTAGAGGGACCGGGACAGGGCACATATGGCTACACCTTC
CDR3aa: CASSLEGPGQGTYGYTF

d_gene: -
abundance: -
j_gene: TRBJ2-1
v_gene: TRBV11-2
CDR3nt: TGTGCCAGCAGCTTGAGAGACTACAATGAGCAGTTCTTC
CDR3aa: CASSLRDYNEQFF

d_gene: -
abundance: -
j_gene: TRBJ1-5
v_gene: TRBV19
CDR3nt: TGTGCCAGTAGTATTGGGGCAGGGAGAAGCCAGCCCCAGCATTTT
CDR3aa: CASSIGAGRSQPQHF